Presented here are 30 T cell receptor beta chains from one specimen sequenced in a study of blood T cell repertoires in COVID-19. Sequencing used immunoSEQ multiplex PCR; TCRdb keeps in-frame clones, though not all of them. The sample lists 150,000 to 200,000 clones, 70% to 90% occurring once. The specimen was peripheral blood. The source is a man aged 35-49 years with active or convalescent COVID-19.

The chain recombines TRBV6-4 with TRBJ2-2, with D perhaps matching TRBD1 (6 bases). This CDR3 contains 14 residues. V was trimmed by 3 bases and J by 5 bases, leaving 10 bases between them. Germline-derived CDR1 and CDR2 are MRHNA and SNTAGT. The CDR3 region is CASSEGTGTGELFF. Here the CDR3 DNA reads TGTGCCAGCAGTGAAGGCACAGGGACCGGGGAGCTGTTTTTT.

The V and J genes are TRBV18 and TRBJ1-6, with 10 bases lining up with TRBD1. V lost 3 bases and J lost 9; bases outside the gene matches: 14. There are 18 residues in the CDR3. Looked up from germline, CDR1 is KGHSH and CDR2 is LQKENI. The CDR3 loop reads CASSPTRLGQGSSSPLHF. In DNA form, the CDR3 reads TGTGCCAGCTCACCCACCCGTCTGGGACAGGGGTCAAGTTCACCCCTCCACTTT.

This chain uses TRBV7-2 with TRBJ1-6; 8 bases are a match to TRBD1. Trimming took 2 bases from V and 8 from J; bases not matched to a gene: 5. The CDR3 runs to 15 residues. Germline CDR1 reads SGHTA; CDR2 reads FQGNSA. The chain's CDR3 is CASSLRAGGDSPLHF. The CDR3, as DNA: TGTGCCAGCAGCTTAAGGGCAGGGGGCGATTCACCCCTCCACTTT. Variable domain in full (rest from reference TRBV7-2 and TRBJ1-6): GAGVSQSPSNKVTEKGKDVELRCDPISGHTALYWYRQSLGQGLEFLIYFQGNSAPDKSGLPSDRFSAERTGGSVSTLTIQRTQQEDSAVYLCASSLRAGGDSPLHFGNGTRLTVT.

The gene calls are TRBV7-9 and TRBJ2-1; TRBD2 is a possible D gene (7 bases). V was cut by 3 bases and J by 9 bases, with 12 bases left in between. The germline V gene encodes CDR1 SEHNR and CDR2 FQNEAQ (reference sequence). The CDR3 spans 13 residues. CDR3 in DNA: TGTGCCAGCAGCTTGGGGGGGCGCCGTGAGCAGTTCTTC. Its translation is CASSLGGRREQFF.

This clone has just one count. The DNA for the CDR3 is TGTGCCAGCTCACCCACAGGGGGAATGACTACCGAAGCTTTCTTT. As protein: CASSPTGGMTTEAFF. The V call is TRBV18, the J call TRBJ1-1, with 8 nucleotides matching TRBD1. Trimming at V came to 3 bases and at J to 8 bases, leaving 11 bases not matched to a gene. The CDR3 length is 15 residues. CDR1 KGHSH and CDR2 LQKENI come from the germline V gene.

This clone was picked up many times. V and J are TRBV6-2 or TRBV6-3 and TRBJ2-2, with TRBD2 matching over 10 bases. V dropped 1 base and J dropped 0; count of bases not matched to a gene: 11. Looked up from germline, CDR1 is MNHEY and CDR2 is SVGEGT. The CDR3 spans 20 residues. The CDR3 sequence is CASSYFLAGAPFTNTGELFF. CDR3 nucleotides: TGTGCCAGCAGTTACTTCCTAGCGGGGGCCCCTTTTACGAACACCGGGGAGCTGTTTTTT.

This clone appeared a single time. This chain uses TRBV27 with TRBJ1-1; a possible D gene is TRBD1 (5 bases). CDR1 and CDR2 (germline): MNHEY, SMNVEV (reference sequence). This CDR3 comprises 14 residues. V lost 1 base, J lost 4 bases, and 10 bases lay in between. Here the CDR3 reads CASSLLGGLTEAFF. Written as DNA, the CDR3 is TGTGCCAGCAGTTTATTGGGGGGACTCACTGAAGCTTTCTTT.

On this clone: The sample holds other DNA sequences that translate to the same CDR3. The chain joins TRBV24-1 to TRBJ1-5; D gene ambiguous. The CDR3 consists of 14 residues. Between the trimmed V and J ends, which lost 4 bases and 3 bases, there was a span of 9 bases. Germline V lookup: CDR1 KGHDR, CDR2 SFDVKD. The chain's CDR3 is CATSDLDSNQPQHF. As DNA, the CDR3 is TGTGCCACCAGTGACCTGGACTCCAATCAGCCCCAGCATTTT.

The chain has TRBV11-3 and TRBJ1-3, with TRBD1 matching over 10 bases. Per germline, CDR1 SGHNT and CDR2 YENEEA. V was clipped by 5 bases and J by 1 base; unmatched bases: 5. The CDR3 loop spans 16 amino acids. CDR3 nucleotides: TGTGCCAGCAGCCCCCGGGACAGGGGATCTGGAAACACCATATATTTT. Its protein product is CASSPRDRGSGNTIYF. Supplemented by reference TRBV11-3 and TRBJ1-3, the full variable domain reads EAGVVQSPRYKIIEKKQPVAFWCNPISGHNTLYWYLQNLGQGPELLIRYENEEAVDDSQLPKDRFSAERLKGVDSTLKIQPAELGDSAVYLCASSPRDRGSGNTIYFGEGSWLTVV.

The V gene is TRBV7-8, the J gene TRBJ2-1, with no clear D. CDR3 length: 17 amino acids. V lost 1 base and J lost 0, with 13 bases in between. Germline CDR1 is SGHVS and CDR2 is FQNEAQ. The CDR3 DNA sequence: TGTGCCAGCAGCTTAGGCGGCGGCTCGAGCTCCTACAATGAGCAGTTCTTC. Amino acid sequence: CASSLGGGSSSYNEQFF.

V gene TRBV19 combines with J gene TRBJ1-5; 7 bases match TRBD1. The CDR3 totals 15 residues. The ends lost 3 bases at V and 3 bases at J; junction bases unmatched: 5. Germline V gene lookup returns CDR1 LNHDA and CDR2 SQIVND (reference sequence). CDR3 sequence (DNA): TGTGCCAGTAGTATGTCGGGACAGTTCAATCAGCCCCAGCATTTT. As protein: CASSMSGQFNQPQHF.

The V call is TRBV28, the J call TRBJ2-3; 7 bases agree with TRBD2. Germline V gene lookup returns CDR1 MDHEN and CDR2 SYDVKM. Trimming removed 2 bases from V and 4 bases from J; junction bases left unmatched: 9. CDR3 size: 16 residues. CDR3 DNA sequence: TGTGCCAGCAGTTTACGAGCGGGAAGGCGGGCAGATACGCAGTATTTT. This sequence encodes CASSLRAGRRADTQYF.

V usage is TRBV30 and J usage is TRBJ1-2; D is unclear. CDR3 length equals 12 residues. V was shortened by 3 bases and J by 0 bases, with 5 bases between the two germline ends. Germline CDR1 reads GTSNPN; CDR2 reads SVGIG (reference sequence). The CDR3 loop is CAWRGANYGYTF. CDR3 sequence (DNA): TGTGCCTGGAGGGGAGCTAACTATGGCTACACCTTC.

V and J are TRBV7-7 and TRBJ2-2; D might be TRBD1 (5 bases). Per germline, CDR1 SSHAT and CDR2 FNYEAQ (reference sequence). This CDR3 is built from 14 residues. Trimming cost V 3 bases and J 1 base, with 6 bases left between them. CDR3 sequence (DNA): TGTGCCAGCAGCTTTGGACAGAACACCGGGGAGCTGTTTTTT. Translated: CASSFGQNTGELFF.

This clone was seen a single time. The chain couples TRBV6-5 to TRBJ2-3, with TRBD2 as a possible D gene (6 bases). The CDR3 runs 14 residues. Germline lookup yields CDR1 MNHEY and CDR2 SVGAGI. V shed 5 bases and J shed 4 bases, with 13 bases lying between them. CDR3 amino acids: CASSPGVGPDTQYF. CDR3 coding DNA: TGTGCCAGCAGTCCGGGGGTAGGCCCAGATACGCAGTATTTT.

The J gene is TRBJ2-1, the V gene TRBV18; D not certain. V lost 2 bases and J lost 0, with 11 bases in between. CDR1 and CDR2 from the germline V gene are KGHSH and LQKENI. The CDR3 has 16 residues. This chain's CDR3 is CASSPESYSSYNEQFF. The CDR3 region has the DNA TGTGCCAGCTCACCAGAATCCTATAGCTCCTACAATGAGCAGTTCTTC.

The rearrangement uses TRBV11-2 and TRBJ2-1, with D tentatively TRBD2 (5 bases). The CDR3 consists of 16 residues. The germline gives CDR1 SGHAT, CDR2 FQNNGV. Between the trimmed V and J ends, which lost 0 bases and 4 bases, there was a span of 13 bases. CDR3 coding DNA: TGTGCCAGCAGCTTAGATCTGCGGGTCCAATACAATGAGCAGTTCTTC. Its translation is CASSLDLRVQYNEQFF.

V is TRBV11-2 and J is TRBJ2-7; tentative D call: TRBD1 (5 bases). There are 14 residues in the CDR3. The ends were cut back, 5 bases at V and 1 base at J, with 12 bases in the middle. Germline V gene lookup returns CDR1 SGHAT and CDR2 FQNNGV. The CDR3 is CASSHTGPSYEQYF. The CDR3 bases are TGTGCCAGCAGCCATACAGGTCCATCCTACGAGCAGTACTTC. The full variable domain, rest sourced from reference TRBV11-2 and TRBJ2-7, is EAGVAQSPRYKIIEKRQSVAFWCNPISGHATLYWYQQILGQGPKLLIQFQNNGVVDDSQLPKDRFSAERLKGVDSTLKIQPAKLEDSAVYLCASSHTGPSYEQYFGPGTRLTVT.

Only one count was recorded for this clone. The chain combines TRBV29-1 with TRBJ1-1; the D gene is possibly TRBD1 (6 bases). The CDR3 totals 11 residues. The germline CDR1 and CDR2 sequences are SQVTM and ANQGSEA. Trimming stripped 8 bases from V and 1 base from J, with 8 bases between. This chain's CDR3 is CSMGQNTEAFF. In DNA, the CDR3 is TGCAGCATGGGACAGAACACTGAAGCTTTCTTT.

V and J are TRBV19 and TRBJ1-2; perhaps TRBD1 as D (5 bases). This CDR3 region has 14 residues. V was shortened by 0 bases and J by 4 bases, with 9 bases between the two germline ends. Germline V gene lookup returns CDR1 LNHDA and CDR2 SQIVND (reference sequence). This CDR3 is CASSIETGFYGYTF. The DNA of the CDR3 is TGTGCCAGTAGTATAGAAACAGGCTTCTATGGCTACACCTTC.

The chain joins TRBV4-1 to TRBJ2-1; tentatively, D is TRBD1 (5 bases). CDR3 length: 14 residues. Germline-derived CDR1 and CDR2 are MGHRA and YSYEKL. Trimming left V 0 bases short and J 8 bases short, with 11 bases between. CDR3 sequence (DNA): TGCGCCAGCAGCCAAGATGCAGGGTTTGATGAGCAGTTCTTC. It translates to CASSQDAGFDEQFF.

V gene TRBV6-2 or TRBV6-3 combines with J gene TRBJ2-7, with a weak D call TRBD2 (5 bases). Trimming cost V 0 bases and J 6 bases, with 21 bases left between them. Germline assignment: CDR1 MNHEY and CDR2 SVGEGT. The CDR3 is 17 amino acids. The CDR3 protein is CASSYSNAGGVSGEQYF. CDR3 bases: TGTGCCAGCAGTTACTCGAATGCGGGTGGGGTGTCTGGCGAGCAGTACTTC.

The chain carries TRBV7-3 and TRBJ2-1; 13 bases align to TRBD2. Looked up from germline, CDR1 is SGHTA and CDR2 is FQGTGA. V shed 7 bases, J shed 9 bases, and the junction held 9 bases outside the gene matches. The CDR3 loop spans 15 amino acids. The CDR3 reads CASTTGTSGTGEQFF. The CDR3 DNA reads as TGTGCCAGCACAACCGGGACTAGCGGGACGGGTGAGCAGTTCTTC. Filled out from reference TRBV7-3 and TRBJ2-1, the complete variable domain reads GAGVSQTPSNKVTEKGKYVELRCDPISGHTALYWYRQSLGQGPEFLIYFQGTGAADDSGLPNDRFFAVRPEGSVSTLKIQRTERGDSAVYLCASTTGTSGTGEQFFGPGTRLTVL.

The chain has TRBV5-6 and TRBJ1-1, with D hard to call. CDR1 and CDR2 from the germline V gene are SGHDT and YYEEEE. V dropped 4 bases and J dropped 2 bases, with 21 bases sitting between them. The CDR3 is 17 residues long. The CDR3 region is CASSRIYAGLINTEAFF. DNA for the CDR3: TGTGCCAGCAGCCGCATTTACGCCGGACTGATAAACACTGAAGCTTTCTTT.

The chain carries TRBV2 and TRBJ2-3, with 8 bases fitting TRBD1. Germline trimming cut 6 bases from V and 0 bases from J; bases unmatched to any gene: 5. This CDR3 comprises 15 residues. Germline assignment: CDR1 SNHLY and CDR2 FYNNEI. In DNA, the CDR3 is TGTGCCAGCAGCCTCAGGGGGCTAAGCACAGATACGCAGTATTTT. Its translation is CASSLRGLSTDTQYF.

V is TRBV5-1 and J is TRBJ2-1; D remains ambiguous. The germline V gene encodes CDR1 SGHRS and CDR2 YFSETQ. The CDR3 is 15 residues long. V lost 0 bases and J lost 5, with 12 bases in between. CDR3 sequence (DNA): TGCGCCAGCAGCTTGGCCGGCGGAACAAACAATGAGCAGTTCTTC. It yields the protein CASSLAGGTNNEQFF.

The chain recombines TRBV27 with TRBJ2-5, with D uncertain. V was trimmed by 5 bases and J by 7 bases, leaving 14 bases between them. The CDR3 runs 13 residues. Germline CDR1 is MNHEY and CDR2 is SMNVEV (reference sequence). The CDR3 region has the DNA TGTGCCAGCAGTCCTACGCCCGTACTGACCCAGTACTTC. Translation gives CASSPTPVLTQYF.

The rearrangement links TRBV9 to TRBJ1-1, with a tentative D call TRBD1 (5 bases). Trimming stripped 0 bases from V and 3 bases from J, with 9 bases between. Germline V CDR1 and CDR2: SGDLS, YYNGEE. CDR3 length: 14 residues. The CDR3 is CASSVATGYTEAFF. CDR3 nucleotide sequence: TGTGCCAGCAGCGTAGCTACAGGCTACACTGAAGCTTTCTTT.

The chain employs TRBV6-5 and TRBJ1-6, with D unresolved. CDR1 MNHEY and CDR2 SVGAGI come from the germline V gene. The CDR3 has 16 residues. Trimming took off 0 bases at V and 7 bases at J, with 13 bases between the two ends. As DNA, the CDR3 is TGTGCCAGCAGTTACTCCACGGGGAATCCGAATTCACCCCTCCACTTT. Translating it yields CASSYSTGNPNSPLHF.

DNA of the CDR3: TGTGCCAGCAGCCCCGCCGGGGATACGCAGTATTTT. Residues: CASSPAGDTQYF. The chain is built from TRBV6-6 and TRBJ2-3; D unclear. From germline, CDR1 is MNHNY and CDR2 SVGAGI (reference sequence). Trimming left V 6 bases short and J 6 bases short, with 10 bases between. There are 12 residues in the CDR3.